The entry below gives a single TCR beta chain sequence along with its context. Its antigen is unknown. At one end the junction does not follow the germline gene, possibly because of a read error. Each TCR transcript was tagged with a 10-nucleotide random UMI during 5'RACE. One entry per CDR3 protein results from TCRdb running MiXCR on the 5' RACE reads. The sample lists roughly 50,000 distinct CDR3 sequences, roughly 15% occurring once. This specimen belongs to a study of neurological immune-mediated disorders. General observations from the study: None of the CDR3 amino acid sequences in expanded clones turned up in more than one subject, which points to private repertoires in all groups. Multiple sclerosis, the disease with the least TCR clonal expansion, fell below healthy controls, whereas HTLV-1-associated myelopathy showed the most.

Unsorted libraries came from 2 million PBMCs stored at -80 °C. Per the germline V gene, CDR1 is SQVTM and CDR2 is ANQGSEA. The CDR3 consists of 14 residues. This TCR came from a man between 60 and 75 years old in good health. The J gene is TRBJ2-3, the V gene TRBV29-1; tentative D call: TRBD1 (5 bases). Sequencing was performed on PBMCs. The chain's CDR3 is CSVCLGAGTDTQYF. The CDR3 DNA follows: TGCAGCGTTTGCCTAGGGGCTGGCACGGATACGCAGTATTTT.